This T cell receptor beta chain was captured by sequencing in a study of CD8 T cells in Susac syndrome. Per germline, CDR1 SGHRS and CDR2 YFSETQ. The CDR3 consists of 14 residues. After removal of 4 bases from V and 6 bases from J, the junction contained 9 bases not matched to a gene. TEMRA cells were FACS-enriched, unlike CD8+ and CD4+ T cells, which were negatively isolated. RNA amounts of about 0.5 to 1 ug underwent reverse transcription with random hexamers. A multiplex approach, immunoSEQ multiplex PCR, amplified TCR beta CDR3 across 54 Vbeta and 13 Jbeta. TCRdb reprocessed the immunoSEQ multiplex PCR reads via MiXCR and lists one record per CDR3 protein. The sample gives about 400,000 distinct CDR3 sequences, 85% to 90% of which show up once; about 0.12% is in the top ten.

This TCR derives from a human donor with multiple sclerosis. Sequencing was carried out using CD8+ T cells from PBMCs. The chain combines TRBV5-1 with TRBJ2-7; 8 bases align to TRBD1. Here the CDR3 reads CASSPNFQGAEQYF. The CDR3 coding sequence is TGCGCCAGCAGCCCCAACTTTCAGGGGGCCGAGCAGTACTTC.